The present T cell receptor (beta chain) was sequenced within a study of T cells in Graves' hyperthyroidism and ophthalmopathy. Diagnosis of hyperthyroidism was new in patients aged 18 to 65, and its duration was under 2 months. Orbital computed tomography, thyroid ultrasound, serum thyroxine and TRAb, and clinical symptoms together informed the diagnoses. Study conclusions and caveats: Most clonotypes expanded in the thyroid (above 0.001) were also present in blood. Ophthalmopathy stood apart from stable hyperthyroidism in a 13 V-J model.

Using RNA transcripts as the source, TCR beta CDR3 regions were amplified. HTBI primers were used for first-round RT-PCR of the TCR CDR3. TCRdb re-called the multiplex PCR reads through MiXCR, storing one row per CDR3 protein. The sample records 450,000 to 700,000 distinct CDR3 sequences, 46% being singletons. From germline, CDR1 is DFQATT and CDR2 SNEGSKA (reference sequence). The CDR3 totals 13 residues. The V end lost 3 bases, the J end lost 1 base, and 9 bases lay between the germline ends. This clonotype came up many times. Antigen unknown. The TCR was taken from a young woman with Graves' hyperthyroidism. The rearrangement uses TRBV20-1 and TRBJ1-1; D call uncertain. What was sequenced was peripheral blood or thyroid tissue (not recorded which). The CDR3 sequence is CSASRGRNTEAFF. CDR3 bases: TGCAGTGCTAGTCGCGGGAGGAACACTGAAGCTTTCTTT.